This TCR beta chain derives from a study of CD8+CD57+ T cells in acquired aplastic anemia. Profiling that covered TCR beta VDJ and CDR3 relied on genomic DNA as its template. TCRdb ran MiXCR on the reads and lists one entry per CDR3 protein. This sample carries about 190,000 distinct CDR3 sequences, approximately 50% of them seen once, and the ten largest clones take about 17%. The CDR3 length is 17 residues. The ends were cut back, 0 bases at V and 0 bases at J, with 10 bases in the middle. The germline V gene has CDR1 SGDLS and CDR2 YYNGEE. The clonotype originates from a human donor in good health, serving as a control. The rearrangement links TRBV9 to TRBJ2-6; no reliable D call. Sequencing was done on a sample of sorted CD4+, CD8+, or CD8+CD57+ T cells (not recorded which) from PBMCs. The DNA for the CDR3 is TGTGCCAGCAGCGTAGACGGTGGAAGCTCTGGGGCCAACGTCCTGACTTTC. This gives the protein CASSVDGGSSGANVLTF. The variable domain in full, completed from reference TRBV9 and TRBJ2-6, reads DSGVTQTPKHLITATGQRVTLRCSPRSGDLSVYWYQQSLDQGLQFLIQYYNGEERAKGNILERFSAQQFPDLHSELNLSSLELGDSALYFCASSVDGGSSGANVLTFGAGSRLTVL.